The following is a T cell receptor (beta chain) sequence with its context. The target antigen is unknown. The repertoire was sequenced with immunoSEQ multiplex PCR; TCRdb's copy has only in-frame clones and lacks some. This sample has 150,000 to 200,000 clones; over 75% occur once, and the top ten carry around 3%. The CDR3 is 16 amino acids. Germline loops: CDR1 ENHRY, CDR2 SYGVKD. Between the trimmed V and J ends, which lost 0 bases and 2 bases, there was a span of 12 bases. The sample belongs to a study of cytotoxic CD8 clonotypes in ibrutinib-treated CLL. Study-wide results and caveats: A rise in clonality was seen at ibrutinib response, and a fall back toward baseline was seen at progression.

The origin of this receptor is a human donor with chronic lymphocytic leukemia. V and J are TRBV10-3 and TRBJ2-3; D may be TRBD1 or TRBD2 (5 bases each). This material consisted of PBMCs, taken at disease progression, from a patient treated with ibrutinib. CDR3 region: CAISESEGIDTDTQYF. The CDR3 coding sequence is TGTGCCATCAGTGAGTCTGAGGGGATCGACACAGATACGCAGTATTTT.